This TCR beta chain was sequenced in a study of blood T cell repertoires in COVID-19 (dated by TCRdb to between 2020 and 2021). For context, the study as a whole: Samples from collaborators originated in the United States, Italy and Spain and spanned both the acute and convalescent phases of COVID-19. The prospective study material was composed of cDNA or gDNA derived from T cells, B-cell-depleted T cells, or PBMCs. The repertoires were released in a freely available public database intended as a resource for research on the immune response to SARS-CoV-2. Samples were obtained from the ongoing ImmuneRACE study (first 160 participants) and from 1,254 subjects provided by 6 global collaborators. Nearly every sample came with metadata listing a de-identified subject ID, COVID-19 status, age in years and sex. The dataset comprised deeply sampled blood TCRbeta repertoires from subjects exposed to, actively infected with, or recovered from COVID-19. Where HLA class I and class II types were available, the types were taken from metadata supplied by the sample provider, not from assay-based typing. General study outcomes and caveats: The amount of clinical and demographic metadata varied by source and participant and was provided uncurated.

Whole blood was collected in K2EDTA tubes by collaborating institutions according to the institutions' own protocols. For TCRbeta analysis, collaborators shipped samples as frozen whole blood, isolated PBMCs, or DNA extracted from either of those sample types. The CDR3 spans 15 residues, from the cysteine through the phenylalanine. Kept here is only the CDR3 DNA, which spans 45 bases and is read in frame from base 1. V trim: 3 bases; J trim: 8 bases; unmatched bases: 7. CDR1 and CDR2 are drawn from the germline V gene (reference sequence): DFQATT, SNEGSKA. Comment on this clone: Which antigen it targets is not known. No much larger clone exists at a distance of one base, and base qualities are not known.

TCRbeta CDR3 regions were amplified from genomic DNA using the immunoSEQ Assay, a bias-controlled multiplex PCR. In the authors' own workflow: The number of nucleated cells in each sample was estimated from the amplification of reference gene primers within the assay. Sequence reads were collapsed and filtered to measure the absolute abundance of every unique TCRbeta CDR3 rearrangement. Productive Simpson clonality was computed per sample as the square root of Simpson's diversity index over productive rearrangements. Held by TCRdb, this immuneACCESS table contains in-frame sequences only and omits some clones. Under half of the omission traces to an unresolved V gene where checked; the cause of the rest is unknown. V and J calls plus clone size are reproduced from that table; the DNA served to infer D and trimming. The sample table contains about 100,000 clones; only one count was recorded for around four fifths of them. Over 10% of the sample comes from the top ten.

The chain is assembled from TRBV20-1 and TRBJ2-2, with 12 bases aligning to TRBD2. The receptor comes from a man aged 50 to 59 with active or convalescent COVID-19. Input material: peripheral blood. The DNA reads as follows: TGCAGTGCTAGTCCTCTAGCGGGAGGGTCAGGGGAGCTGTTTTTT. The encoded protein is CSASPLAGGSGELFF.